A selection of T cell receptor beta chains follows, all from one sample in a study of blood T cell repertoires in COVID-19. Assay used: immunoSEQ multiplex PCR; TCRdb lists only in-frame clones, some missing. The profile shows some 300,000 clones, approximately 90% of them singletons. Source material: PBMCs or T cells enriched from blood (not recorded which). These receptors originate from a woman aged 55-69 years in a cohort exposed to, infected with or recovered from COVID-19 (not recorded which). The CDR3 runs from the conserved cysteine through the conserved F or W. Each record gives: D gene, J gene, V gene, clone size, CDR3 protein, CDR3 DNA. The D gene is left open where the match is weak. Not every row has a clone size; where given, it reads once, few, many or a size class.

D gene: TRBD1
J gene: TRBJ2-7
V gene: TRBV5-6
clone size: -
CDR3 protein: CASSLEDRDNYEQYF
CDR3 DNA: TGTGCCAGCAGCTTGGAGGACAGGGATAACTACGAGCAGTACTTC

D gene: -
J gene: TRBJ1-2
V gene: TRBV7-2
clone size: -
CDR3 protein: CASSSRRTYGYTF
CDR3 DNA: TGTGCCAGCAGCAGCCGGAGGACCTATGGCTACACCTTC

D gene: -
J gene: TRBJ2-5
V gene: TRBV7-9
clone size: -
CDR3 protein: CASRPGHQQETQYF
CDR3 DNA: TGTGCCAGCAGGCCGGGACACCAACAAGAGACCCAGTACTTC

D gene: -
J gene: TRBJ1-6
V gene: TRBV6-6
clone size: -
CDR3 protein: CASRPVGSSYNSPLHF
CDR3 DNA: TGTGCCAGCAGACCCGTAGGGAGCTCCTATAATTCACCCCTCCACTTT

D gene: TRBD1
J gene: TRBJ2-7
V gene: TRBV30
clone size: -
CDR3 protein: CAWSTGTGGRHRRQYF
CDR3 DNA: TGTGCCTGGAGCACCGGGACAGGGGGTCGCCATAGGAGGCAGTACTTC

D gene: -
J gene: TRBJ2-3
V gene: TRBV3-1/TRBV3-2
clone size: -
CDR3 protein: CASSLTGSTDTQYF
CDR3 DNA: TGTGCCAGCAGCCTGACAGGCAGCACAGATACGCAGTATTTT

D gene: -
J gene: TRBJ2-1
V gene: TRBV3-1/TRBV3-2
clone size: -
CDR3 protein: CARLTGRQFF
CDR3 DNA: TGTGCCAGGTTAACAGGGAGGCAGTTCTTC

D gene: -
J gene: TRBJ2-7
V gene: TRBV6-1
clone size: -
CDR3 protein: CASSEISGDAPYEQYF
CDR3 DNA: TGTGCCAGCAGTGAAATTTCCGGGGATGCCCCCTACGAGCAGTACTTC

D gene: TRBD2
J gene: TRBJ2-5
V gene: TRBV2
clone size: -
CDR3 protein: CASRSGSGGKTQYF
CDR3 DNA: TGTGCCAGCAGGAGCGGGAGTGGGGGAAAGACCCAGTACTTC

D gene: TRBD2
J gene: TRBJ2-6
V gene: TRBV19
clone size: -
CDR3 protein: CASSGRGGANVLTF
CDR3 DNA: TGTGCCAGTAGCGGGAGGGGTGGGGCCAACGTCCTGACTTTC

D gene: -
J gene: TRBJ2-7
V gene: TRBV28
clone size: -
CDR3 protein: CARKQGTEEQYF
CDR3 DNA: TGTGCCAGGAAACAGGGTACTGAGGAGCAGTACTTC

D gene: -
J gene: TRBJ1-5
V gene: TRBV7-2
clone size: once
CDR3 protein: CASSLGKELIPRALQPQHF
CDR3 DNA: TGTGCCAGCAGCTTAGGGAAGGAACTTATCCCGAGGGCGTTGCAGCCCCAGCATTTT

D gene: TRBD1
J gene: TRBJ1-5
V gene: TRBV25-1
clone size: -
CDR3 protein: CASSEQGAGSNQPQHF
CDR3 DNA: TGTGCCAGCAGTGAGCAGGGGGCTGGCAGCAATCAGCCCCAGCATTTT

D gene: TRBD2
J gene: TRBJ2-3
V gene: TRBV18
clone size: -
CDR3 protein: CASSAGLAGTTSTDTQYF
CDR3 DNA: TGTGCCAGCTCAGCGGGACTAGCGGGGACAACTAGCACAGATACGCAGTATTTT

D gene: TRBD2
J gene: TRBJ2-5
V gene: TRBV5-1
clone size: -
CDR3 protein: CASSSSGTSETQYF
CDR3 DNA: TGCGCCAGCAGCTCCTCCGGGACTAGCGAGACCCAGTACTTC

D gene: TRBD1
J gene: TRBJ2-2
V gene: TRBV19
clone size: -
CDR3 protein: CASKGGQGATGELFF
CDR3 DNA: TGTGCCAGTAAGGGGGGACAGGGGGCGACCGGGGAGCTGTTTTTT

D gene: -
J gene: TRBJ2-7
V gene: TRBV7-2
clone size: -
CDR3 protein: CASSLAPGNYEQYF
CDR3 DNA: TGTGCCAGCAGCTTAGCTCCCGGGAACTACGAGCAGTACTTC

D gene: -
J gene: TRBJ1-1
V gene: TRBV5-5
clone size: -
CDR3 protein: CASSLAPGVNTEAFF
CDR3 DNA: TGTGCCAGCAGCTTGGCCCCAGGGGTGAACACTGAAGCTTTCTTT

D gene: -
J gene: TRBJ1-2
V gene: TRBV6-5
clone size: -
CDR3 protein: CATLQGPSNYGYTF
CDR3 DNA: TGTGCCACCCTACAGGGTCCCAGTAACTATGGCTACACCTTC

D gene: TRBD2
J gene: TRBJ2-1
V gene: TRBV13
clone size: -
CDR3 protein: CASSQSGRAFF
CDR3 DNA: TGTGCCAGCAGCCAAAGCGGGAGGGCCTTCTTC

D gene: TRBD2
J gene: TRBJ2-7
V gene: TRBV5-4
clone size: -
CDR3 protein: CASSSARTSGIYEQYF
CDR3 DNA: TGTGCCAGCAGCTCCGCCCGGACTAGCGGGATTTACGAGCAGTACTTC

D gene: -
J gene: TRBJ2-3
V gene: TRBV15
clone size: -
CDR3 protein: CATSRDPYTDTQYF
CDR3 DNA: TGTGCCACCAGCAGAGATCCCTACACAGATACGCAGTATTTT

D gene: -
J gene: TRBJ1-2
V gene: TRBV5-1
clone size: -
CDR3 protein: CASSWAGAYGYTF
CDR3 DNA: TGCGCCAGCTCCTGGGCAGGGGCCTATGGCTACACCTTC

D gene: TRBD1
J gene: TRBJ1-3
V gene: TRBV11-2
clone size: -
CDR3 protein: CASSLRQGIGNTIYF
CDR3 DNA: TGTGCCAGCAGCTTACGACAGGGGATAGGAAACACCATATATTTT

D gene: -
J gene: TRBJ1-2
V gene: TRBV28
clone size: -
CDR3 protein: CASSPPRASRAHGYTF
CDR3 DNA: TGTGCCAGCAGCCCCCCCAGAGCATCGCGGGCCCATGGCTACACCTTC

D gene: TRBD2
J gene: TRBJ2-2
V gene: TRBV7-9
clone size: -
CDR3 protein: CASSRGTSGSRNTGELFF
CDR3 DNA: TGTGCCAGCAGCCGAGGGACTAGCGGGAGCAGAAACACCGGGGAGCTGTTTTTT

D gene: TRBD1
J gene: TRBJ2-1
V gene: TRBV9
clone size: -
CDR3 protein: CASSRDRGINEQFF
CDR3 DNA: TGTGCCAGCAGCCGGGACAGGGGGATCAATGAGCAGTTCTTC

D gene: TRBD2
J gene: TRBJ2-7
V gene: TRBV29-1
clone size: -
CDR3 protein: CSVVAGLAGGEQYF
CDR3 DNA: TGCAGCGTCGTGGCTGGACTAGCGGGAGGCGAGCAGTACTTC

D gene: TRBD1
J gene: TRBJ2-7
V gene: TRBV5-1
clone size: -
CDR3 protein: CASNSDRGYEQYF
CDR3 DNA: TGCGCCAGCAACTCGGACAGGGGCTACGAGCAGTACTTC

D gene: TRBD2
J gene: TRBJ2-5
V gene: TRBV5-1
clone size: once
CDR3 protein: CASRTVTSGSETQYF
CDR3 DNA: TGCGCCAGCCGGACCGTGACTAGCGGGAGTGAGACCCAGTACTTC

D gene: -
J gene: TRBJ2-5
V gene: TRBV11-1
clone size: -
CDR3 protein: CASSSTTRKQETQYF
CDR3 DNA: TGTGCCAGCAGCTCGACAACAAGAAAACAAGAGACCCAGTACTTC

D gene: -
J gene: TRBJ2-7
V gene: TRBV7-2
clone size: few
CDR3 protein: CASSPQGRPYEQYF
CDR3 DNA: TGTGCCAGCAGCCCCCAGGGGCGCCCCTACGAGCAGTACTTC

D gene: TRBD2
J gene: TRBJ2-6
V gene: TRBV18
clone size: -
CDR3 protein: CASSPWGGSGANVLTF
CDR3 DNA: TGTGCCAGCTCACCATGGGGAGGGTCTGGGGCCAACGTCCTGACTTTC

D gene: TRBD2
J gene: TRBJ2-1
V gene: TRBV5-1
clone size: -
CDR3 protein: CASSLGGSSYNEQFF
CDR3 DNA: TGCGCCAGCAGCTTGGGCGGGAGCTCCTACAATGAGCAGTTCTTC

D gene: TRBD2
J gene: TRBJ2-7
V gene: TRBV7-2
clone size: -
CDR3 protein: CASSPRTSGVSYEQYF
CDR3 DNA: TGTGCCAGCAGCCCGAGGACTAGCGGGGTCTCCTACGAGCAGTACTTC

D gene: -
J gene: TRBJ1-2
V gene: TRBV9
clone size: -
CDR3 protein: CASSVNRQYGYTF
CDR3 DNA: TGTGCCAGCAGCGTAAATCGACAGTATGGCTACACCTTC

D gene: -
J gene: TRBJ2-7
V gene: TRBV7-8
clone size: -
CDR3 protein: CASSFDSQQYF
CDR3 DNA: TGTGCCAGCAGCTTCGACAGTCAGCAGTACTTC

D gene: -
J gene: TRBJ1-4
V gene: TRBV7-9
clone size: once
CDR3 protein: CASSRPATNEKLFF
CDR3 DNA: TGTGCCAGCTCGCGGCCTGCAACTAATGAAAAACTGTTTTTT

D gene: TRBD2
J gene: TRBJ2-3
V gene: TRBV7-9
clone size: -
CDR3 protein: CASRLGGGTDTQYF
CDR3 DNA: TGTGCCAGCAGGTTGGGGGGGGGCACAGATACGCAGTATTTT

D gene: TRBD1
J gene: TRBJ1-4
V gene: TRBV18
clone size: few
CDR3 protein: CASSPVGQGKEKLFF
CDR3 DNA: TGTGCCAGCTCACCAGTGGGACAGGGAAAGGAAAAACTGTTTTTT

D gene: TRBD1
J gene: TRBJ2-4
V gene: TRBV6-2/TRBV6-3
clone size: -
CDR3 protein: CASSYPRQGSVAKNIQYF
CDR3 DNA: TGTGCCAGCAGTTACCCCCGACAGGGGTCGGTAGCCAAAAACATTCAGTACTTC

D gene: -
J gene: TRBJ2-3
V gene: TRBV7-9
clone size: -
CDR3 protein: CASSHYKDTQYF
CDR3 DNA: TGTGCCAGCAGCCACTATAAGGATACGCAGTATTTT

D gene: TRBD1
J gene: TRBJ2-7
V gene: TRBV18
clone size: -
CDR3 protein: CASSPWQGETYEQYF
CDR3 DNA: TGTGCCAGCTCACCTTGGCAGGGGGAAACCTACGAGCAGTACTTC

D gene: TRBD1
J gene: TRBJ1-4
V gene: TRBV30
clone size: -
CDR3 protein: CAWSVGQGPLRGEKLFF
CDR3 DNA: TGTGCCTGGAGTGTTGGACAGGGTCCATTAAGAGGTGAAAAACTGTTTTTT